The present entry profiles one TCR beta chain with its context. From germline, CDR1 is LGHNA and CDR2 YSLEER. This CDR3 comprises 16 residues. Trimming shortened V by 4 bases and J by 5 bases, and 20 bases separated the two germline ends. The source of the sample is a study of glioma-infiltrating T cells after dendritic cell vaccination. Primers: 60 V beta forward and 13 J beta reverse. Assay: immunoSEQ multiplex PCR; the TCRdb copy retains only in-frame clones and omits some. The sample has roughly 90,000 clones, under 90% seen once. The TCR sequence derives from a human donor with glioblastoma. The chain combines TRBV4-3 with TRBJ1-2; D is possibly TRBD1 (5 bases). The material sequenced was blood, taken before dendritic cell vaccination. The CDR3 DNA follows: TGCGCCAGCAGCCGAGAGTACACAGGAGTTAAATATGGCTACACCTTC. As protein: CASSREYTGVKYGYTF.